This T cell receptor beta chain came from a study of T-cell reconstitution after alpha-beta-depleted transplantation in children. The V end lost 3 bases, the J end lost 2 bases, and 7 bases lay between the germline ends. The CDR3 runs 13 residues. CDR1 is DFQATT and CDR2 is SNEGSKA in the germline V gene (reference sequence). This clonotype has a count of ten or more. Preparation of the TCRbeta library used unique molecular identifiers. Each CDR3 protein is one row after TCRdb ran MiXCR on the PCR reads. The sample includes hundreds of thousands of distinct CDR3 sequences, around 17% of them seen just once.

The material was PBMCs from the stem cell graft donor, obtained from the stem cell graft. The clonotype was recovered from a human donor who donated a stem cell graft to a child with acute myeloid leukemia. The chain has TRBV20-1 and TRBJ2-2, with unresolved D. For the CDR3, the DNA is TGCAGTGCTAGTGGCGTTAACACCGGGGAGCTGTTTTTT. Amino acids: CSASGVNTGELFF.